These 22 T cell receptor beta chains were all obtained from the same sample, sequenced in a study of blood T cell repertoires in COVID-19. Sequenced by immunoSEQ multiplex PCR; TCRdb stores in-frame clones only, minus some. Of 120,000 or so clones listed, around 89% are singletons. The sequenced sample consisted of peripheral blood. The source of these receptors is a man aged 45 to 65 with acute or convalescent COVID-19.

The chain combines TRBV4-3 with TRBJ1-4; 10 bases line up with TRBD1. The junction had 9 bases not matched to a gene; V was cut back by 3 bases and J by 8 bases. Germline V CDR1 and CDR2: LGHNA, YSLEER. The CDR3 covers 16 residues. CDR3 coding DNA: TGCGCCAGCAGCCATGGACAGGGGGGGATTATGGAAAAACTGTTTTTT. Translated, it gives CASSHGQGGIMEKLFF.

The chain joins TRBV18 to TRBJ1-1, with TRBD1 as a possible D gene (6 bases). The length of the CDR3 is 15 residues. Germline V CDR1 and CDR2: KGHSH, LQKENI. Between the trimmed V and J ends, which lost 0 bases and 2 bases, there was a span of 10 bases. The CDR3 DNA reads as TGTGCCAGCTCACCACCGGGGGGGCGAAACACTGAAGCTTTCTTT. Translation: CASSPPGGRNTEAFF.

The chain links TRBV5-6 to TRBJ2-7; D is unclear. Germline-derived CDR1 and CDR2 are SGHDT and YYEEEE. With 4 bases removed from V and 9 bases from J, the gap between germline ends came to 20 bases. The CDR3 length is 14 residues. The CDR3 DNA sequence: TGTGCCAGCAGCCGGTGGCAGGCTTCTACGAGGCAGTACTTC. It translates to CASSRWQASTRQYF.

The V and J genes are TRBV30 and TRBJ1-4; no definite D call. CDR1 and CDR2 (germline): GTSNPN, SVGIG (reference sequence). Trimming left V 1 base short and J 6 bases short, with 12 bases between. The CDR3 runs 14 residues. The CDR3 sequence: CAWSETPRDEKLFF. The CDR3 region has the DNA TGTGCCTGGAGTGAGACACCGCGAGATGAAAAACTGTTTTTT. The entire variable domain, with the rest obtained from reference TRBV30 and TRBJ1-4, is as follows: SQTIHQWPATLVQPVGSPLSLECTVEGTSNPNLYWYRQAAGRGLQLLFYSVGIGQISSEVPQNLSASRPQDRQFILSSKKLLLSDSGFYLCAWSETPRDEKLFFGSGTQLSVL.

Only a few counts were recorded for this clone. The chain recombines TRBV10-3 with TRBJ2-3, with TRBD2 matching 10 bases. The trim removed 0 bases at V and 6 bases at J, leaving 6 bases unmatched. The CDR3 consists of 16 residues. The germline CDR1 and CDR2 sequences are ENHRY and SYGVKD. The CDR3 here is CAISESLAGVVDTQYF. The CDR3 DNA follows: TGTGCCATCAGTGAGTCCCTAGCGGGGGTGGTGGATACGCAGTATTTT.

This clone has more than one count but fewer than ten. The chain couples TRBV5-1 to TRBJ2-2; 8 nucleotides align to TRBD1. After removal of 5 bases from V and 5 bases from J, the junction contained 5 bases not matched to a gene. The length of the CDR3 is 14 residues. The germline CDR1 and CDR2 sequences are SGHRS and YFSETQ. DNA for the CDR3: TGCGCCAGCAGTCCGACAGGGGTTACCGGGGAGCTGTTTTTT. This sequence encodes CASSPTGVTGELFF.

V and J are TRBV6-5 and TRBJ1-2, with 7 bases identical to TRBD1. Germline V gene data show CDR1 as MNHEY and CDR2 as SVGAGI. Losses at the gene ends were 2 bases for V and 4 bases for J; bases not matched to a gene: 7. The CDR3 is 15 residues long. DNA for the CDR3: TGTGCCAGCAGTTACGAGACAGGGAAGCCCTATGGCTACACCTTC. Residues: CASSYETGKPYGYTF.

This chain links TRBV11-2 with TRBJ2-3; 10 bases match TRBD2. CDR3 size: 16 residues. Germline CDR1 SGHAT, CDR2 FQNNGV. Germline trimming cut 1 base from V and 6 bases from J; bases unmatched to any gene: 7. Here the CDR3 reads CASSLASLAGVDTQYF. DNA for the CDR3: TGTGCCAGCAGCTTAGCATCCCTAGCGGGAGTCGATACGCAGTATTTT.

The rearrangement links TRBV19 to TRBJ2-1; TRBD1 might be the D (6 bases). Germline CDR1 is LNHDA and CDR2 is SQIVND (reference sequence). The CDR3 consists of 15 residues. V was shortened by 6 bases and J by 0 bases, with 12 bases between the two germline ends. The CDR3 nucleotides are TGTGCCAGTAGCCCTGGACAGAACTCCTACAATGAGCAGTTCTTC. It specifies CASSPGQNSYNEQFF.

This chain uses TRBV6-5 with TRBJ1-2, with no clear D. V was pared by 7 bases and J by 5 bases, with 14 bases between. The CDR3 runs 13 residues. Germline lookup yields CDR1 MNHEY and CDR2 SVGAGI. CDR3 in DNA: TGTGCCAGCAACCCAGGCACCCTGTATGGCTACACCTTC. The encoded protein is CASNPGTLYGYTF.

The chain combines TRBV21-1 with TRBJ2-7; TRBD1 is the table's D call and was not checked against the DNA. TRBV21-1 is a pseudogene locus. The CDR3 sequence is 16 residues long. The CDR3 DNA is TGTGCCAGCAGCACCCCCACCCGGCACAGATCCTACGAGCAGTACTTC. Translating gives CASSTPTRHRSYEQYF.

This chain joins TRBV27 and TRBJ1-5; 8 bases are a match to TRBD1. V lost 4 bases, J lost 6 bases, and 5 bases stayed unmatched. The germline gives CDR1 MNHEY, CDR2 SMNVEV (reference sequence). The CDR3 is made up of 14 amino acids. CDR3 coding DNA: TGTGCCAGCAGTTCCGACAGGGGTGGTCAGCCCCAGCATTTT. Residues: CASSSDRGGQPQHF.

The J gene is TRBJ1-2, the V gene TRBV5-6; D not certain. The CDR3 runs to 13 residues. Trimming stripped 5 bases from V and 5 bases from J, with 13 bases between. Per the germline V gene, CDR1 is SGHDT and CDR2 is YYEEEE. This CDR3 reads CASRWTAGYGYTF. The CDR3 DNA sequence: TGTGCCAGCAGGTGGACGGCGGGATATGGCTACACCTTC.

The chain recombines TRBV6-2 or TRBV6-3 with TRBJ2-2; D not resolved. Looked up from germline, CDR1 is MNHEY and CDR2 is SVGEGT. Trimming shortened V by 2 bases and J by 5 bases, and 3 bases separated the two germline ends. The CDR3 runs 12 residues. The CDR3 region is CASSYITGELFF. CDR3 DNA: TGTGCCAGCAGTTACATAACCGGGGAGCTGTTTTTT.

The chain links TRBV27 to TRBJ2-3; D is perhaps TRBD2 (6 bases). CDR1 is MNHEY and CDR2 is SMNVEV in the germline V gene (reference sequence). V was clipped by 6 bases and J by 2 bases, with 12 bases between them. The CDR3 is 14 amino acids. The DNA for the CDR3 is TGTGCCAGCAGATTCGGGGGTCTCACAGATACGCAGTATTTT. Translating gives CASRFGGLTDTQYF.

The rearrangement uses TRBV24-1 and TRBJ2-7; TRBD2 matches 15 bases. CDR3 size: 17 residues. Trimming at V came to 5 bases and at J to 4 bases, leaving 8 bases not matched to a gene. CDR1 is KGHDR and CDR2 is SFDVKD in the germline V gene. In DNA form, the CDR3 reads TGTGCCACCAGTGTACAGGGAGGGACTAGCGGGGGGTACGAGCAGTACTTC. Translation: CATSVQGGTSGGYEQYF.

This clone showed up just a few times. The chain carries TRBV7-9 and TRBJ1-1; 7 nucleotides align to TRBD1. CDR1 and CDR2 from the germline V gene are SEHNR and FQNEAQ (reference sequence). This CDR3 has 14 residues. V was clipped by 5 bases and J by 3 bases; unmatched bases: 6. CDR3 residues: CASSHRGSDTEAFF. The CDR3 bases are TGTGCCAGCAGCCACAGGGGTAGTGACACTGAAGCTTTCTTT.

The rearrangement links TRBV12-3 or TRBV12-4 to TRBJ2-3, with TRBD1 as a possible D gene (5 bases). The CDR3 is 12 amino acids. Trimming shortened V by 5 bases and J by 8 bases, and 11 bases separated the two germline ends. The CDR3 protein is CASSANQGTQYF. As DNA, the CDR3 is TGTGCCAGCAGTGCAAACCAGGGTACGCAGTATTTT.

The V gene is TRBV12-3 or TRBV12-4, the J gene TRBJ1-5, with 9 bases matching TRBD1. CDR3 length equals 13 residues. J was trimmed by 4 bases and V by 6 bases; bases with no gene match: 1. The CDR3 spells CASSDRGNQPQHF. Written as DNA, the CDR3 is TGTGCCAGCAGCGACAGGGGGAATCAGCCCCAGCATTTT.

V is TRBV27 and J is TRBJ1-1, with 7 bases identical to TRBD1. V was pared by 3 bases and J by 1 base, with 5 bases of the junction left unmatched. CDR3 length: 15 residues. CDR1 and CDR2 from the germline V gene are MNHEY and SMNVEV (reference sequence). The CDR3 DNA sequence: TGTGCCAGCAGTTTGTCGCAGGGGGGGAACACTGAAGCTTTCTTT. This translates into CASSLSQGGNTEAFF.

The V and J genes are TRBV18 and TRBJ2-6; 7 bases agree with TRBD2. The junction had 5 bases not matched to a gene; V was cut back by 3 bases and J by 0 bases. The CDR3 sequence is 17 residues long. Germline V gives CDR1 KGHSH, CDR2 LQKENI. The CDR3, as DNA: TGTGCCAGCTCACCCTTAGCGGGTGGCTCTGGGGCCAACGTCCTGACTTTC. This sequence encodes CASSPLAGGSGANVLTF. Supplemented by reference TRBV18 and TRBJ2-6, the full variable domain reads NAGVMQNPRHLVRRRGQEARLRCSPMKGHSHVYWYRQLPEEGLKFMVYLQKENIIDESGMPKERFSAEFPKEGPSILRIQQVVRGDSAAYFCASSPLAGGSGANVLTFGAGSRLTVL.

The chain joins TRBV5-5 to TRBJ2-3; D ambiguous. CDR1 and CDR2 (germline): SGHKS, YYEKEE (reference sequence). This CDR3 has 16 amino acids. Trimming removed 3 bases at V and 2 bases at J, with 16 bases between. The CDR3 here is CASSYSQAVFTDTQYF. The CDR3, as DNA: TGTGCCAGCAGCTATAGTCAGGCCGTTTTCACAGATACGCAGTATTTT.